Below are 20 T cell receptor beta chains sequenced from a single sample in a study of memory CD4+ T cells and cytomegalovirus serostatus. The assay was immunoSEQ multiplex PCR, and TCRdb's table has in-frame clones only and misses some. The table has approximately 40,000 clones, over 65% seen once. The sort gate was single viable CD3+CD4+CD8-CD45RO+ cells for memory CD4+ T cells. The sample comprised memory CD4+ T cells from blood. Every receptor here comes from an adult in good health and CMV-seronegative.

This clone turned up a few times. The J gene is TRBJ2-3, the V gene TRBV19; D ambiguous. Germline V gives CDR1 LNHDA, CDR2 SQIVND (reference sequence). This CDR3 has 13 residues. V lost 0 bases, J lost 4 bases, and 5 bases lay in between. CDR3 region: CASSIELPDTQYF. The CDR3 DNA is TGTGCCAGTAGTATAGAGCTGCCAGATACGCAGTATTTT.

This clone has just one count. This sequence joins TRBV7-2 and TRBJ2-3; the D gene is possibly TRBD1 (6 bases). Trimming cost V 4 bases and J 1 base, with 12 bases left between them. Germline V gene sequence: CDR1 SGHTA, CDR2 FQGNSA. This CDR3 contains 15 residues. The CDR3 region has the DNA TGTGCCAGCAGCTCCAGGGGATCGGGCACAGATACGCAGTATTTT. It yields the protein CASSSRGSGTDTQYF.

The V call is TRBV19, the J call TRBJ2-5; D is perhaps TRBD2 (6 bases). The V end was cut by 4 bases, the J end by 1 base, with 7 bases between. The CDR3 contains 13 residues. CDR1 is LNHDA and CDR2 is SQIVND in the germline V gene (reference sequence). In DNA, the CDR3 is TGTGCCAGTAGTAGGACTATCCAAGAGACCCAGTACTTC. Amino acid sequence: CASSRTIQETQYF.

The gene calls are TRBV5-1 and TRBJ1-2; D is perhaps TRBD1 (5 bases). The CDR3 spans 14 residues. Per germline, CDR1 SGHRS and CDR2 YFSETQ. Trimming cost V 0 bases and J 3 bases, with 9 bases left between them. CDR3 in DNA: TGCGCCAGCAGCTTGGGGAGGGGTGACTATGGCTACACCTTC. Translation: CASSLGRGDYGYTF.

The V and J genes are TRBV18 and TRBJ2-5; a weak D match, TRBD1 (6 bases). Germline CDR1 and CDR2: KGHSH and LQKENI. The CDR3 is 15 residues long. The ends were cut back, 4 bases at V and 4 bases at J, with 16 bases in the middle. The CDR3 DNA is TGTGCCAGCTCACTCACGATACAGGGACGAGAGACCCAGTACTTC. Its translation: CASSLTIQGRETQYF.

This chain joins TRBV5-4 and TRBJ2-5; 8 nucleotides align to TRBD2. V was pared by 3 bases and J by 5 bases, with 6 bases of the junction left unmatched. This CDR3 is built from 14 residues. CDR1 and CDR2 from the germline V gene are SGHNT and YYREEE (reference sequence). This CDR3 is CASSSSGPLETQYF. DNA of the CDR3: TGTGCCAGCAGCTCTAGCGGGCCCCTTGAGACCCAGTACTTC.

This clone came up once. The chain combines TRBV6-1 with TRBJ2-3; 10 nucleotides align to TRBD1. J lost 0 bases, V lost 6 bases, and 3 bases had no gene match. CDR1 is MNHNS and CDR2 is SASEGT in the germline V gene. This CDR3 is built from 15 residues. The CDR3 region has the DNA TGTGCCAGCAGCGGACAGGGGGGGAGCACAGATACGCAGTATTTT. Translating gives CASSGQGGSTDTQYF.

The V and J genes are TRBV5-4 and TRBJ2-5; weak D call: TRBD2 (5 bases). Deletions cut 0 bases from V and 5 bases from J, with 8 bases between. Germline lookup yields CDR1 SGHNT and CDR2 YYREEE (reference sequence). CDR3 length equals 13 residues. CDR3 in DNA: TGTGCCAGCAGCTTGGCAACGGGGGAGACCCAGTACTTC. It encodes CASSLATGETQYF.

This chain links TRBV7-2 with TRBJ2-1; D call uncertain. The V and J ends lost 5 bases and 4 bases respectively, with 18 bases between them. The CDR3 sequence is 16 residues long. Germline V gene lookup returns CDR1 SGHTA and CDR2 FQGNSA. CDR3 DNA sequence: TGTGCCAGCAGCACACGATCCGGACGAGTTTACAATGAGCAGTTCTTC. Amino acid sequence: CASSTRSGRVYNEQFF.

In this sample, this clone turned up a few times. The chain uses TRBV28 and TRBJ1-1, with 8 nucleotides matching TRBD1. Germline-derived CDR1 and CDR2 are MDHEN and SYDVKM. The CDR3 has 13 residues. V was clipped by 7 bases and J by 7 bases; unmatched bases: 8. CDR3 amino acids: CASTRTGTDEAFF. The CDR3 region has the DNA TGTGCCAGCACTCGGACAGGGACTGATGAAGCTTTCTTT.

This clone was observed a single time. This sequence joins TRBV4-2 and TRBJ1-1, with a tentative D call TRBD1 (5 bases). The CDR3 is 13 residues long. Germline V CDR1 and CDR2: LGHNA, YNFKEQ. The V end lost 0 bases, the J end lost 9 bases, and 11 bases lay between the germline ends. CDR3 residues: CASSQDGGTQAFF. The CDR3 bases are TGTGCCAGCAGCCAAGATGGGGGGACGCAAGCTTTCTTT.

The genes are TRBV20-1 and TRBJ2-3; D is undetermined. Germline loops: CDR1 DFQATT, CDR2 SNEGSKA (reference sequence). Trimming took off 4 bases at V and 0 bases at J, with 2 bases between the two ends. The CDR3 runs to 11 residues. Here the CDR3 reads CSAISTDTQYF. The CDR3 DNA is TGCAGTGCTATTAGCACAGATACGCAGTATTTT.

This rearrangement joins TRBV6-1 to TRBJ2-3; the D is unclear. The V and J ends lost 7 bases and 0 bases respectively, with 14 bases between them. The CDR3 length is 15 residues. Germline V gene data show CDR1 as MNHNS and CDR2 as SASEGT. The CDR3 DNA sequence: TGTGCCAGCACAGAACGCAGTGCTAGCACAGATACGCAGTATTTT. Translation gives CASTERSASTDTQYF.

This clone has a handful of counts. This chain links TRBV19 with TRBJ1-4, with D maybe TRBD1 (5 bases). Germline V gene sequence: CDR1 LNHDA, CDR2 SQIVND (reference sequence). The ends were cut back, 8 bases at V and 3 bases at J, with 13 bases in the middle. This CDR3 has 14 amino acids. CDR3: CASSRGRSNEKLFF. The CDR3 coding sequence is TGTGCCAGTTCTAGGGGACGGTCTAATGAAAAACTGTTTTTT.

The V gene is TRBV4-2, the J gene TRBJ2-2, with a tentative D call TRBD1 (5 bases). Germline V gene sequence: CDR1 LGHNA, CDR2 YNFKEQ. The CDR3 is 16 residues long. Trimming took off 1 base at V and 3 bases at J, with 12 bases between the two ends. CDR3 loop: CASSQVPRADTGELFF. DNA of the CDR3: TGTGCCAGCAGCCAAGTGCCCAGGGCGGACACCGGGGAGCTGTTTTTT.

The genes are TRBV2 and TRBJ2-7, with TRBD1 identical over 10 bases. CDR1 and CDR2 (germline): SNHLY, FYNNEI. V shed 5 bases and J 6 bases; nucleotides not matched to a gene: 7. There are 14 residues in the CDR3. The CDR3 protein is CASSRQGALAEQYF. Written as DNA, the CDR3 is TGTGCCAGCAGTCGACAGGGGGCATTGGCCGAGCAGTACTTC.

V gene TRBV6-5 combines with J gene TRBJ2-7; unclear D gene. The CDR3 totals 11 residues. The ends were cut back, 8 bases at V and 6 bases at J, with 11 bases in the middle. Germline V gives CDR1 MNHEY, CDR2 SVGAGI. In DNA, the CDR3 is TGTGCCAGCGGCCCGTCGGGCGAGCAGTACTTC. Translating it yields CASGPSGEQYF.

The chain uses TRBV6-6 and TRBJ1-1; D uncertain. Germline-derived CDR1 and CDR2 are MNHNY and SVGAGI (reference sequence). V was pared by 6 bases and J by 0 bases, with 11 bases between. The CDR3 contains 14 residues. For the CDR3, the DNA is TGTGCCAGCAGCCCGTCCCACATGAACACTGAAGCTTTCTTT. Translated, it gives CASSPSHMNTEAFF.

This sequence joins TRBV11-2 and TRBJ2-3; perhaps TRBD1 as D (5 bases). The CDR3 sequence is 14 residues long. Germline-derived CDR1 and CDR2 are SGHAT and FQNNGV. V gave up 5 bases and J gave up 4 bases, with 13 bases separating them. The DNA for the CDR3 is TGTGCCAGCAGCCCTATCTGGGGCCCAGATACGCAGTATTTT. Amino acids: CASSPIWGPDTQYF.

The chain combines TRBV5-1 with TRBJ1-1; D is ambiguous. V lost 0 bases and J 6 bases, leaving 12 bases between the germline ends. Germline V lookup: CDR1 SGHRS, CDR2 YFSETQ. This CDR3 region has 14 residues. The CDR3 DNA follows: TGCGCCAGCAGCTTGGGAGGTATTAGGTCTGAAGCTTTCTTT. Protein product: CASSLGGIRSEAFF.